This record concerns one TCR beta chain sequence. Some clones are missing from TCRdb's copy, which holds only in-frame ones; the method was immunoSEQ multiplex PCR. Of fewer than 65,000 clones in the sample, roughly 82% were seen once. These data originate in a study of OX40 agonist ivuxolimab in advanced cancers. Trimming left V 4 bases short and J 6 bases short, with 17 bases between. The CDR3 extends over 14 amino acids. Germline-derived CDR1 and CDR2 are SGHRS and YFSETQ. The chain recombines TRBV5-1 with TRBJ2-7, with D tentatively TRBD2 (5 bases). The sequencing used CD4+ or CD8+ T cells sorted from blood, collected in a trial of the OX40 agonist ivuxolimab. The clonotype was recovered from an adult with an advanced solid tumor such as melanoma, head and neck, liver or kidney cancer. The CDR3, as DNA: TGCGCCAGCAGCCGTAAACTAGACCCCACCGAGCAGTACTTC. Residues: CASSRKLDPTEQYF.